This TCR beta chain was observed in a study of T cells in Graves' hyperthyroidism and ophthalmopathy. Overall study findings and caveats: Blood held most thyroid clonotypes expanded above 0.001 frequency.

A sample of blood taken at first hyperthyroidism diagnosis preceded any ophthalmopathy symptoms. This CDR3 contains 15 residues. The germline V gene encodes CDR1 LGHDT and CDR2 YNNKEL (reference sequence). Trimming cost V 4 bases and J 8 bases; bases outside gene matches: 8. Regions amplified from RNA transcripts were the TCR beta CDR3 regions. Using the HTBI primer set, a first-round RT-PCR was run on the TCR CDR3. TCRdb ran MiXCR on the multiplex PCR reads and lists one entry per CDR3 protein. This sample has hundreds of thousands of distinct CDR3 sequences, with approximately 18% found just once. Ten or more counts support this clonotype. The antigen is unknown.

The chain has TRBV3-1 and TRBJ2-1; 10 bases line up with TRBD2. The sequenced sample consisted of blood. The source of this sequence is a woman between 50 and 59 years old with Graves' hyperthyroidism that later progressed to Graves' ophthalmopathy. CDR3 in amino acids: CASSPGLAQSHEQFF. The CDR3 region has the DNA TGTGCCAGCAGCCCGGGACTAGCGCAATCCCATGAGCAGTTCTTC.